The TCR beta chain described here comes from a study of Graves' ophthalmopathy and Graves' hyperthyroidism. The germline V gene encodes CDR1 MDHEN and CDR2 SYDVKM. Unmatched junction bases numbered 19, after V lost 4 bases and J lost 8 bases. The CDR3 extends over 17 amino acids. Study results and limitations: Most thyroid clonotypes expanded beyond 0.001 frequency were also found in blood.

Using RNA transcripts, the TCR beta CDR3 regions were amplified. Second-round multiplex PCR came after a first-round RT-PCR that employed HTBI primers. TCRdb re-analysed the multiplex PCR reads in MiXCR, keeping a single row per CDR3 protein. The sample holds about 400,000 distinct CDR3 sequences, approximately 20% seen once. Diagnoses were established from clinical symptoms, serum thyroxine, TRAb, thyroid ultrasound and orbital computed tomography. This clonotype was seen ten or more times. Its specificity is not known. The TCR sequence derives from a woman between 18 and 29 years old with Graves' ophthalmopathy. Sequenced sample: peripheral blood. The chain employs TRBV28 and TRBJ1-1; TRBD1 agrees at 7 bases. CDR3 in amino acids: CASSSLPTGPNEVEAFF. CDR3 coding DNA: TGTGCCAGCAGTTCCCTACCGACAGGGCCCAATGAAGTGGAAGCTTTCTTT.